This section outlines one T cell receptor beta chain sequence together with its context. Antigen unknown. TCRdb itself ran the reads through MiXCR, one entry per CDR3 protein. The sample lists a few hundred thousand distinct CDR3 sequences, approximately 32% seen once, with around 20% in the top ten. The source of the sample is a study of T cell repertoires in cytomegalovirus infection. Germline lookup yields CDR1 SGDLS and CDR2 YYNGEE. The CDR3 has 15 residues. The V segment lost 4 bases and the J segment 5 bases; nucleotides outside the gene matches: 9. Notes on the study in general: Within the response measured ex vivo, HLA-C-restricted CMV-specific TCR beta clonotypes were dominant. Cumulated frequencies of public TCR beta families served to identify carriers of CMV plus the relevant HLA.

The sample here was cultured PBMCs, taken from culture after CMV antigen stimulation. The receptor comes from a human donor in good health (CMV status not recorded). Some clones in this sample may be carry-over from other donors' samples. The rearrangement uses TRBV9 and TRBJ2-7, with 10 bases aligning to TRBD2. The CDR3 loop is CASSRTSGGDHEQYF. The CDR3 DNA sequence: TGTGCCAGCAGCCGGACTAGCGGTGGGGACCACGAGCAGTACTTC.